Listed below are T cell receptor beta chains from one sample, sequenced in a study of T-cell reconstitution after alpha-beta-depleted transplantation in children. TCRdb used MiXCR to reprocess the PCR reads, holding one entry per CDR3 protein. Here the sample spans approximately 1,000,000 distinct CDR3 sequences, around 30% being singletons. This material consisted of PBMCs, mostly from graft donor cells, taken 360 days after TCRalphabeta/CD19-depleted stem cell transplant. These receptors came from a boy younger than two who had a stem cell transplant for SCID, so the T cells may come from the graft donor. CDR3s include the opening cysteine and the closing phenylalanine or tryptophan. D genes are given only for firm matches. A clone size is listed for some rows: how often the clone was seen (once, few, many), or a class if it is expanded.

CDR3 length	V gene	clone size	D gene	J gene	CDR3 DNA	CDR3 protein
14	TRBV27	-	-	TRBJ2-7	TGTGCCAGCAGGGGAGAATTATCCTCCTACGAGCAGTACTTC	CASRGELSSYEQYF
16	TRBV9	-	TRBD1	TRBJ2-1	TGTGCCAGCAGCGCCGGGACAGGGGGAAGGAACAATGAGCAGTTCTTC	CASSAGTGGRNNEQFF
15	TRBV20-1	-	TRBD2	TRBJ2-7	TGCAGTGCTAGAAATAGCGGGGGGTACACCTACGAGCAGTACTTC	CSARNSGGYTYEQYF
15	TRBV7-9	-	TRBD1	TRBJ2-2	TGTGCCAGCAGCTTGACAGGGGGAATCACCGGGGAGCTGTTTTTT	CASSLTGGITGELFF
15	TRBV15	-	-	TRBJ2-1	TGTGCCACCGTTAGGGCTCCCAGGGACTACAATGAGCAGTTCTTC	CATVRAPRDYNEQFF
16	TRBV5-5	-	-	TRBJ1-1	TGTGCCAGCAGCTTGGTAGGGATGGTTTTCAACACTGAAGCTTTCTTT	CASSLVGMVFNTEAFF
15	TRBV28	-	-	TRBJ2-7	TGTGCCAGCAGTTCCGTACAGGGAACAGGGAGCGAGCAGTACTTC	CASSSVQGTGSEQYF
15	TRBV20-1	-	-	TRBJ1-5	TGCAGTGCTAACTCAATTCCGGGACCCAGGCGGGCCCAGCATTTT	CSANSIPGPRRAQHF
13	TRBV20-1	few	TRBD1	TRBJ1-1	TGCAGTGCCGGGACAGCTCATAACACTGAAGCTTTCTTT	CSAGTAHNTEAFF
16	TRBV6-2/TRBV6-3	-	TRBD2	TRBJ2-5	TGTGCCAGCAGTTACTCTAGCGGGGGACATCAAGAGACCCAGTACTTC	CASSYSSGGHQETQYF
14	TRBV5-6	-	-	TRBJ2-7	TGTGCCAGCAGCCCGAAAGATACTTACTACGAGCAGTACTTC	CASSPKDTYYEQYF
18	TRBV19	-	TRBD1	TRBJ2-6	TGTGCCAGTAGTATAACCCGACAGGGTAGGCCTGGGGCCAACGTCCTGACTTTC	CASSITRQGRPGANVLTF
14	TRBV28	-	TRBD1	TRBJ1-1	TGTGCCAGCAGTCGCCGACAGGGAGGAGCTGAAGCTTTCTTT	CASSRRQGGAEAFF
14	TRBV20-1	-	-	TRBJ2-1	TGCAGTGCTAGCGTCGGTACCCGACCAAATGAGCAGTTCTTC	CSASVGTRPNEQFF
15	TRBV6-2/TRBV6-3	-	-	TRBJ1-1	TGTGCCAGCAGTTACGAGAGGGGAATGAACACTGAAGCTTTCTTT	CASSYERGMNTEAFF
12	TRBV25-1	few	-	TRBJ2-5	TGTGCCAGCAGTGAATCGGCAGAGACCCAGTACTTC	CASSESAETQYF
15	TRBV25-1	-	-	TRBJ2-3	TGTGCCAGCAGTGAAAAAAGGGTCCTTTCTAATACGCAGTATTTT	CASSEKRVLSNTQYF
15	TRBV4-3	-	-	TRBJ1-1	TGCGCCAGCAGCCAAGATATGGACAAGACCACTGAAGCTTTCTTT	CASSQDMDKTTEAFF
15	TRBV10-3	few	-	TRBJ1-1	TGTGCCATCAGTGAGTCAAGGAGGATGGGCACTGAAGCTTTCTTT	CAISESRRMGTEAFF
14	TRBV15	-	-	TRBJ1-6	TGTGCCACCGAGCAGGGGATCGGAGGCTCACCCCTCCACTTT	CATEQGIGGSPLHF
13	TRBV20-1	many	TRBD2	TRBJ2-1	TGCAGTGCTAGTGGTCTAGCGGGCAATGAGCAGTTCTTC	CSASGLAGNEQFF
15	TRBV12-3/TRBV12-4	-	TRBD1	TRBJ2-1	TGTGCCAGCAGTTTAGGGGGACAGCTCTACAATGAGCAGTTCTTC	CASSLGGQLYNEQFF
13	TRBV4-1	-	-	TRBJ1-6	TGCGCCAGCAGCCAAGTTCATTTCGGGACCCTCCACTTT	CASSQVHFGTLHF
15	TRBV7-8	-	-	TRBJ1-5	TGTGCCAGCGGGCAGTCAGGGATGAGCAATCAGCCCCAGCATTTT	CASGQSGMSNQPQHF
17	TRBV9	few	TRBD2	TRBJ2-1	TGTGCCAGCAGCGTAGGGGGACTAGCGGGGGGACACAATGAGCAGTTCTTC	CASSVGGLAGGHNEQFF
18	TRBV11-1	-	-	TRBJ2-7	TGTGCCAGCAGCTTAGCGGGGGGCGGACAGGACTATTCCTACGAGCAGTACTTC	CASSLAGGGQDYSYEQYF